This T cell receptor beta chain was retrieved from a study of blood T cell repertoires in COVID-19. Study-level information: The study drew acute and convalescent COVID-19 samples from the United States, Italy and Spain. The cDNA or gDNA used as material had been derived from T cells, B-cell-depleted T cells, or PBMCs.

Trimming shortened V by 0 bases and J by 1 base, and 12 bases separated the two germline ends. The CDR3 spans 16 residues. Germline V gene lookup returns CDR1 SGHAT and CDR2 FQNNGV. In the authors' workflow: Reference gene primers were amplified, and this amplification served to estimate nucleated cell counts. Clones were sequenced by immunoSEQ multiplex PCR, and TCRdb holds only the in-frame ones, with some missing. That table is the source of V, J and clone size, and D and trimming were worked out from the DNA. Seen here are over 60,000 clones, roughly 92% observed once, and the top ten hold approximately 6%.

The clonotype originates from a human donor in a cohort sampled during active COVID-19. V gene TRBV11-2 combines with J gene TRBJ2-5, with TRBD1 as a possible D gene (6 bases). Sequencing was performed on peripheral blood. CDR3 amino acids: CASSLDMGATQETQYF. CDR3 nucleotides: TGTGCCAGCAGCTTAGATATGGGGGCTACCCAAGAGACCCAGTACTTC.